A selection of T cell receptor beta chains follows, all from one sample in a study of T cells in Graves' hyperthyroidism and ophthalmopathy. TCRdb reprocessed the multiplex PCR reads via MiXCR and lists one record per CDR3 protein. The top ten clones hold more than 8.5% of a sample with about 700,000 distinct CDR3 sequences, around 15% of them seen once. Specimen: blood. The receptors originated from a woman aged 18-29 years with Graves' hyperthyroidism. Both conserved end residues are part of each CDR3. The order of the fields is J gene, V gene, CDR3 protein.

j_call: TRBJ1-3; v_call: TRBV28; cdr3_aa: CASSSRKSGNTIYF
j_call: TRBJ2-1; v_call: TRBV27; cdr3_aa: CASTPIAGGSNEQFF
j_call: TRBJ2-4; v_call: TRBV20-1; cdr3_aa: CSAHRTGESAKNIQYF
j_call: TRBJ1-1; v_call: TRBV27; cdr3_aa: CASSSRNRGTEAFF
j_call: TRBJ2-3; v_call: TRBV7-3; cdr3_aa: CASSLLGIEAGHIDTQYF
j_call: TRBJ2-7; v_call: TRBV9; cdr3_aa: CASSVATAGVYEQYF
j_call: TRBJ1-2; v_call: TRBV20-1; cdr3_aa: CSAPLTSARGYTF
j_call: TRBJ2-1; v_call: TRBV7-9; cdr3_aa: CASSGVAGGPFSEQFF
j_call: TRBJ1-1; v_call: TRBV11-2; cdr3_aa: CASSRYYSGTGGGSTEAFF
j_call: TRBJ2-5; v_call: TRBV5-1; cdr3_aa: CASSFGASRGAETQYF
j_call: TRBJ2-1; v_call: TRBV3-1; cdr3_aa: CASSRIRGLPDNEQFF
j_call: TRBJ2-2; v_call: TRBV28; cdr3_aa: CASSLLLAGGRAGELFF
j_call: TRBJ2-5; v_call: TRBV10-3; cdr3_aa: CAIRAGFQETQYF
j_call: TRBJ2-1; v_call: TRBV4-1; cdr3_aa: CASSQGRGGGYNEQFF
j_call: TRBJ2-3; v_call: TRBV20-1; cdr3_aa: CSAPRLAGTDTQYF